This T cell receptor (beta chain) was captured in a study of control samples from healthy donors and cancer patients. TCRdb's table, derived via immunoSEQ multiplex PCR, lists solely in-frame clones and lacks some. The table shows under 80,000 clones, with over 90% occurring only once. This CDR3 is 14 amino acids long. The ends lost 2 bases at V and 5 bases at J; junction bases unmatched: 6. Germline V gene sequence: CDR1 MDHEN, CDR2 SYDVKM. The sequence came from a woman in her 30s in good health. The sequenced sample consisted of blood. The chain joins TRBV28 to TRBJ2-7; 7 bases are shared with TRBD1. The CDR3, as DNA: TGTGCCAGCAGTTTACGACAGGGCAACGACGAGCAGTACGTC. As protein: CASSLRQGNDEQYV.